The T cell receptor beta chain under discussion was sequenced for a study of blood T cell repertoires in COVID-19. Whole-study context: T cells, B-cell-depleted T cells, or PBMCs provided the cDNA or gDNA that served as material.

Germline lookup yields CDR1 MNHEY and CDR2 SVGAGI. This CDR3 has 13 residues. The ends were cut back, 7 bases at V and 2 bases at J, with 11 bases in the middle. Per the authors' pipeline: Amplification from reference gene primers served as the basis for estimated nucleated cell counts. Repertoires were generated with immunoSEQ multiplex PCR, while TCRdb's copy carries only in-frame clones and drops some. D and trimming were read from the DNA, whereas the V and J calls and clone size are those reported in that table. The sample consists of some 330,000 clones, about 90% of them appearing once. The sample was peripheral blood. The chain uses TRBV6-5 and TRBJ1-2; D is possibly TRBD1 (6 bases). This receptor was taken from a woman between 25 and 40 years old with COVID-19, enrolled during active disease. The CDR3, as DNA: TGTGCCAGCACGTCCGGGACAAACTATGGCTACACCTTC. Translating gives CASTSGTNYGYTF.